This passage covers 19 T cell receptor beta chains from one sample sequenced in a study of T cell clones after liver transplantation. Measured with immunoSEQ multiplex PCR; TCRdb has only the in-frame clones, and not every one. The sample contains about 74,000 clones, roughly 80% of which appear only once. This material consisted of CD4+ T cells from blood, taken before liver transplant. The receptors here all came from a human donor who received a liver transplant.

The chain has TRBV11-3 and TRBJ2-7; maybe TRBD2 (6 bases). V shed 5 bases and J shed 0 bases, with 11 bases lying between them. CDR3 length: 14 amino acids. The germline V gene encodes CDR1 SGHNT and CDR2 YENEEA. The chain's CDR3 is CASSPGGLSYEQYF. CDR3 nucleotides: TGTGCCAGCAGCCCCGGGGGACTCTCCTACGAGCAGTACTTC.

V is TRBV28 and J is TRBJ1-1; D gene ambiguous. Trimming pared 6 bases from V and 6 bases from J, leaving 11 bases between. Germline assignment: CDR1 MDHEN and CDR2 SYDVKM. There are 12 residues in the CDR3. The CDR3 sequence is CASSRTASEAFF. The CDR3 DNA reads TGTGCCAGCAGCAGGACGGCATCTGAAGCTTTCTTT. The whole variable domain, filled in from reference TRBV28 and TRBJ1-1, reads DVKVTQSSRYLVKRTGEKVFLECVQDMDHENMFWYRQDPGLGLRLIYFSYDVKMKEKGDIPEGYSVSREKKERFSLILESASTNQTSMYLCASSRTASEAFFGQGTRLTVV.

The chain has TRBV18 and TRBJ2-2, with TRBD2 matching over 7 bases. There are 16 residues in the CDR3. V trimming: 3 bases; J trimming: 4 bases; junction bases outside the gene matches: 8. The germline CDR1 and CDR2 sequences are KGHSH and LQKENI. This CDR3 is CASSPLSGSSTGELFF. The CDR3 region has the DNA TGTGCCAGCTCACCGCTTAGCGGGTCGAGCACCGGGGAGCTGTTTTTT.

The CDR3 nucleotides are TGCGCCAGCAGCTCCTCTGACAGTGATGAAGCTTTCTTT. Translating it yields CASSSSDSDEAFF. The chain employs TRBV5-1 and TRBJ1-1, with D tentatively TRBD1 (5 bases). Trimming took off 3 bases at V and 7 bases at J, with 13 bases between the two ends. The CDR3 length is 13 residues. CDR1 and CDR2 from the germline V gene are SGHRS and YFSETQ.

The CDR3 protein is CASSSETSGNTIYF. CDR3 nucleotide sequence: TGTGCCAGCAGCTCAGAGACCTCTGGAAACACCATATATTTT. The chain uses TRBV7-8 and TRBJ1-3; D gene unclear. Germline CDR1 is SGHVS and CDR2 is FQNEAQ. V was trimmed by 4 bases and J by 0 bases, leaving 7 bases between them. The CDR3 is 14 amino acids.

The genes are TRBV10-3 and TRBJ2-7, with a tentative D call TRBD1 (5 bases). CDR3 length: 14 residues. Trimming removed 3 bases from V and 2 bases from J, with 11 bases in between. Germline V gene sequence: CDR1 ENHRY, CDR2 SYGVKD. For the CDR3, the DNA is TGTGCCATCAGTGATGGGGCTCTTACCTACGAGCAGTACTTC. Amino acids: CAISDGALTYEQYF.

The chain links TRBV4-3 to TRBJ2-6; tentatively, D is TRBD2 (7 bases). The ends were cut back, 4 bases at V and 3 bases at J, with 19 bases in the middle. The CDR3 has 18 residues. Per the germline V gene, CDR1 is LGHNA and CDR2 is YSLEER. CDR3 nucleotides: TGCGCCAGCAGCCCCGCCGGGGAGGGGGGAATTGGGGCCAACGTCCTGACTTTC. This encodes CASSPAGEGGIGANVLTF.

The chain couples TRBV6-5 to TRBJ2-7; TRBD1 matches 8 bases. The CDR3 contains 13 residues. Trimming took 5 bases from V and 5 from J; bases not matched to a gene: 5. In germline, CDR1 is MNHEY, CDR2 SVGAGI. In nucleotides, the CDR3 is TGTGCCAGCAGTCGGGACAGGCGCCACGAGCAGTACTTC. This codes for CASSRDRRHEQYF.

The chain has TRBV27 and TRBJ2-7; 8 bases are shared with TRBD1. The CDR3 sequence is 16 residues long. Germline V gives CDR1 MNHEY, CDR2 SMNVEV (reference sequence). V shed 5 bases and J 5 bases; nucleotides not matched to a gene: 14. The CDR3 coding sequence is TGTGCCAGCAGTCCCGACCCCCAGGGGGCTATCCACGAGCAGTACTTC. Translation: CASSPDPQGAIHEQYF.

This clone was counted a few times. The chain uses TRBV19 and TRBJ2-5; the D gene is possibly TRBD1 (5 bases). Trimming pared 4 bases from V and 5 bases from J, leaving 17 bases between. CDR3 size: 15 residues. Germline CDR1 LNHDA, CDR2 SQIVND (reference sequence). The CDR3 protein is CASSTEQGSVETQYF. In DNA, the CDR3 is TGTGCCAGTAGTACTGAGCAGGGCAGCGTGGAGACCCAGTACTTC.

In its sample, this clone was seen once. V gene TRBV27 combines with J gene TRBJ1-3, with a possible D match to TRBD1 (5 bases). V dropped 8 bases and J dropped 0 bases, with 11 bases sitting between them. CDR1 is MNHEY and CDR2 is SMNVEV in the germline V gene (reference sequence). The CDR3 runs 14 residues. The CDR3 here is CASSPRGSGNTIYF. As DNA, the CDR3 is TGTGCCAGCTCCCCTAGGGGCTCTGGAAACACCATATATTTT.

This sequence joins TRBV18 and TRBJ2-3, with D hard to call. V lost 1 base to trimming and J lost 2 bases, with 10 bases between them. Germline V gene lookup returns CDR1 KGHSH and CDR2 LQKENI. This CDR3 is built from 15 residues. The CDR3 region is CASSPLKGITDTQYF. For the CDR3, the DNA is TGTGCCAGCTCACCACTGAAAGGGATCACAGATACGCAGTATTTT.

The chain carries TRBV29-1 and TRBJ2-2, with TRBD2 identical over 15 bases. CDR1 and CDR2 from the germline V gene are SQVTM and ANQGSEA. V was pared by 7 bases and J by 8 bases, with 5 bases of the junction left unmatched. The CDR3 is 14 amino acids. This chain's CDR3 is CSAGTSGRIGELFF. The CDR3 DNA follows: TGCAGCGCTGGGACTAGCGGGAGGATAGGGGAGCTGTTTTTT.

The chain has TRBV28 and TRBJ1-2; D is undetermined. The V gene lost 1 base and the J gene lost 0 bases, with 6 bases spanning the gap. Looked up from germline, CDR1 is MDHEN and CDR2 is SYDVKM. The CDR3 is 14 residues long. The CDR3 reads CASSLSSANYGYTF. CDR3 bases: TGTGCCAGCAGTTTATCTTCAGCTAACTATGGCTACACCTTC.

This clone was counted only a few times. The chain employs TRBV14 and TRBJ2-7; 8 nucleotides line up with TRBD1. Germline lookup yields CDR1 SGHDN and CDR2 FVKESK. After removal of 4 bases from V and 4 bases from J, the junction contained 6 bases not matched to a gene. There are 14 residues in the CDR3. For the CDR3, the DNA is TGTGCCAGCAGCCTAGGACAGGGTTGGTACGAGCAGTACTTC. It translates to CASSLGQGWYEQYF.

This chain joins TRBV28 and TRBJ2-7; maybe TRBD1 (6 bases). CDR3 length: 15 residues. The V and J ends lost 6 bases and 2 bases respectively, with 17 bases between them. Germline V gene data show CDR1 as MDHEN and CDR2 as SYDVKM. CDR3 sequence (DNA): TGTGCCAGCAGCGTCCGCCGGACAGCGACCTACGAGCAGTACTTC. This encodes CASSVRRTATYEQYF.

V and J are TRBV5-1 and TRBJ1-1, with unresolved D. The CDR3 runs 12 residues. V gave up 3 bases and J gave up 5 bases, with 8 bases separating them. CDR1 SGHRS and CDR2 YFSETQ come from the germline V gene. CDR3 coding DNA: TGCGCCAGCAGCTCCCCCAAGACTGAAGCTTTCTTT. It translates to CASSSPKTEAFF.

The V call is TRBV4-2, the J call TRBJ1-5; D may be TRBD1 (5 bases). Germline CDR1 LGHNA, CDR2 YNFKEQ. The V end lost 4 bases, the J end lost 3 bases, and 16 bases lay between the germline ends. The CDR3 extends over 16 amino acids. The CDR3 protein is CASSLEGGTANQPQHF. Written as DNA, the CDR3 is TGTGCCAGCAGCCTTGAGGGAGGGACGGCCAATCAGCCCCAGCATTTT.

The gene calls are TRBV11-3 and TRBJ2-1; the match to TRBD1 covers 9 bases. This CDR3 has 15 amino acids. Unmatched junction bases numbered 12, after V lost 7 bases and J lost 8 bases. Germline CDR1 reads SGHNT; CDR2 reads YENEEA. In nucleotides, the CDR3 is TGTGCCAGCAACCCCGGGACAGGGATCTTCTATGAGCAGTTCTTC. Translating gives CASNPGTGIFYEQFF.